This TCR beta chain was sequenced during a study of T cell repertoires in cytomegalovirus infection (dated by TCRdb to the late 2010s). As for the study more broadly: Because public TCR beta signatures pointed to carriage of CMV infection together with the matching HLA type, the HLA type of each donor mattered for the analysis.

CDR1 is given as MGHRA and CDR2 as YSYEKL, both from the germline V gene. Between the V and J ends, shortened by 0 bases and 4 bases respectively, the junction contains 21 bases. The CDR3 measures 18 amino acids from cysteine to phenylalanine. Only the CDR3 region is kept as DNA, spanning 54 bases read in frame from base 1. The investigation overall reported the following: Carriers of CMV infection plus the relevant HLA type were discriminated by the cumulative frequency of public TCR beta family members in the study cohort and in an independent roughly 370-donor cohort. The ex vivo response was dominated by HLA-C-restricted CMV-specific TCR beta clonotypes, and the single most frequent clonotype in two of eight donors was supplied by these HLA-C-restricted clonotypes.

Sequenced using an Illumina HiSeq 1500. TCRdb itself trimmed the public reads at Q25 with fastp, ran MiXCR and retained productive beta chains. Rows with one shared CDR3 protein collapse into an entry with the most common genes and DNA. This sample has around 530,000 distinct CDR3 sequences in its table, and more than 15% of those were observed once. The ten largest clones represent 20% to 30% of the sample. Regarding this clonotype: It has no known antigen specificity. No much larger clonotype is one base removed from it; base qualities were not supplied.

The receptor was isolated from a human donor in good health (CMV status not recorded). Some clones in this sample may be carry-over from other donors' samples. The sample taken for sequencing was CD8+ T cells from PBMCs. The receptor chain draws on TRBV4-1 and TRBJ1-2, with a tentative D gene TRBD1 over 5 matching bases. This receptor has the CDR3 CASSQDIGRGRTIYGYTF. The DNA sequence is as follows: TGCGCCAGCAGCCAAGATATCGGAAGGGGACGAACTATCTATGGCTACACCTTC.